Reported below is one T cell receptor (beta chain). Its antigen has not been determined. Base qualities were left out, and no much larger clone turns up one base away. As encoded in the germline V gene, CDR1 is SGHNT while CDR2 is YENEEA. V is cut by 1 base and J by 1 base, and the space between the germline ends is 13 bases. Reading from cysteine to phenylalanine, the CDR3 counts 16 amino acids. Only the CDR3 DNA stays, 48 bases, in frame from base 1. The High Capacity cDNA Reverse Transcription Kit was used to reverse transcribe all of the isolated RNA, meaning that expressed TCRB transcripts were what got sequenced. Deep immunoSEQ sequencing was applied to naive, central memory and regulatory T cell samples, giving an average of roughly 3.5 million total reads per sample. Sorted cells were lysed in RLT buffer and RNA was extracted with DNase-treated RNeasy Micro or Mini kits, depending on cell number. Each cell subset was processed separately to prevent cross-contamination, with patient and healthy donor samples processed together. Using the immunoSEQ multiplex PCR, TCRB sequences were amplified from cDNA into 87-bp fragments spanning the CDR3 region. The amplicons were sequenced using the Illumina HiSeq platform. For the original study's pipeline: Synthetic template baselines were used to correct PCR bias computationally, reads within Hamming distance 2 were collapsed together, and singletons that could not be merged were discarded. Reads were aligned to IMGT to assign V, D and J genes, CDR3 length, and insertions or deletions at six rearrangement sites. Within each subset, clonotype counts were normalized to sorted cell number, after which true diversity and Gini coefficients were computed with the tcR R package. The overlap coefficient, calculated on TCRB nucleotide sequences, was used to measure repertoire sharing. Out-of-frame TCRB sequences from naive cells were analyzed as a proxy for the pre-selection repertoire. In TCRdb, the immuneACCESS table is reduced to in-frame sequences with V and J assigned. These tables do not hold every clone; where another copy was compared, an unresolved V gene accounts for under half, and the others remain unexplained. The V and J calls and clone size are taken from that table; D and trimming were inferred from the DNA. The sample contains roughly 240,000 clones, about 23% of them found a single time. About 0.011% of the sample is taken by the ten largest.

From each donor, a single peripheral blood sample of 95 to 150 mL on average was drawn into heparinised tubes. A BD FACSAria II and a panel including CD45RO, CCR7, CD25, CD127, CD95 and CD27 were used to sort naive, central memory, regulatory and stem cell-like memory CD4+ T cells. Every sorted population had a purity above 98%. Right away, PBMCs were isolated by Lymphoprep density gradient centrifugation and were stained directly, with no culture step. So that batch effects would be minimized, each experiment stained and sorted samples in pairs, pairing one healthy donor with one patient. The data were taken from a study of beta chain features in type 1 diabetes (dated by TCRdb to between 2018 and 2020). Some background on the complete study: No differences in mean age, gender distribution, total cell number or subset yield were found between patients and healthy donors. A total of some 110 million sorted cells were examined across all samples, and the number of cells per subset was strongly correlated with RNA yield. In the study, TCRB repertoires of sorted circulating CD4+ T cell subsets from recently diagnosed type 1 diabetes patients were compared with those of matched healthy donors. Whereas all 28 donors provided naive and central memory subsets, regulatory and stem cell-like memory subsets were isolated from just 8 patients and roughly 8 healthy donors. Paper-wide results and their limitations: At VDJ recombination sites, type 1 diabetes patients had fewer insertions and more deleted nucleotides, which implies abnormalities in thymic rearrangement. Only small numbers of individuals were included in the HLA sub-analyses, which left unresolved whether HLA type had any influence on TCRB rearrangement. Type 1 diabetes patients showed a moderate but significant shortening of TCRB CDR3 length in all four CD4+ subsets. Because cDNA was sequenced instead of genomic DNA, highly expressing activated cells could be over-represented, though the groups showed no difference in activation or CD3 levels. PCR might favor shorter templates, but patient and control samples were amplified and corrected together, so any skew would affect both groups equally. Naive, central memory and regulatory TCRB repertoires appeared to be more similar among patients than among healthy donors.

Here the chain combines TRBV11-3 and TRBJ1-1, with the identity of the D gene unclear. The source is a woman in her 30s with type 1 diabetes. The sequenced sample consisted of naive CD4+ T cells from blood. The cell subset or site label for this specimen denotes: true naive CD4+ T cells. CDR3 sequence: CASSLGTWEANTEAFF. The nucleotide sequence is TGTGCCAGCAGCTTAGGGACCTGGGAGGCGAACACTGAAGCTTTCTTT.